This TCR beta chain was obtained from a study of CD8 T cells in Susac syndrome. RNA in amounts of roughly 0.5 to 1 ug was reverse transcribed with random hexamers. Across 54 Vbeta and 13 Jbeta, TCR beta CDR3 was amplified with immunoSEQ multiplex PCR. TCRdb independently ran MiXCR on the immunoSEQ multiplex PCR reads; one entry per CDR3 protein. The sample has roughly 140,000 distinct CDR3 sequences; 85% to 95% are singletons. While CD8+ and CD4+ T cells were isolated negatively, TEMRA cells were enriched by FACS. The sequencing sample was made of CD8+ T cells from PBMCs. This TCR was sampled from a human donor with multiple sclerosis.

CDR3: CASSSQGAGYEQYF. The CDR3 DNA reads TGTGCCAGCAGCTCACAGGGGGCGGGCTACGAGCAGTACTTC. V gene TRBV13 combines with J gene TRBJ2-7, with TRBD1 identical over 9 bases. CDR1 and CDR2 from the germline V gene are PRHDT and FYEKMQ (reference sequence). The junction had 4 bases not matched to a gene; V was cut back by 4 bases and J by 3 bases. CDR3 length: 14 amino acids. The whole variable domain, remainder taken from reference TRBV13 and TRBJ2-7, is AAGVIQSPRHLIKEKRETATLKCYPIPRHDTVYWYQQGPGQDPQFLISFYEKMQSDKGSIPDRFSAQQFSDYHSELNMSSLELGDSALYFCASSSQGAGYEQYFGPGTRLTVT.